One and the same sample provided the 21 T cell receptor beta chains below, sequenced in a study of post-analysis software for immune sequencing data. Sequencing libraries made from TCR beta cDNA carried unique molecular identifiers. TCRdb analysed the PCR reads with MiXCR anew, one entry per CDR3 protein. The sample records roughly 870,000 distinct CDR3 sequences, around 50% being singletons. Study-level results: Elevated frequency relative to controls characterized four or five TRBV segments in patients, TRBV5-6, TRBV5-1 and TRBV20-1 among them.

What these receptors recognize is not known. Sequencing was done on a sample of blood. The receptors stem from a girl aged 10-17 years with multiple sclerosis.

This clonotype was counted a few times. The chain links TRBV20-1 to TRBJ2-7; unclear D gene. The CDR3 runs to 15 residues. Germline loops: CDR1 DFQATT, CDR2 SNEGSKA (reference sequence). The DNA of the CDR3 is TGCCCGAGGCCGCGTGGGTTAGCCCGCTCCTACGAGCAGTACTTC. Translation: CPRPRGLARSYEQYF.

The rearrangement links TRBV3-1 to TRBJ2-1; 7 nucleotides match TRBD2. Germline V lookup: CDR1 LGHDT, CDR2 YNNKEL (reference sequence). V was pared by 3 bases and J by 7 bases, with 12 bases of the junction left unmatched. The CDR3 length is 16 residues. CDR3: CASSQSAGGRWNEQFF. The CDR3 DNA is TGTGCCAGCAGCCAGTCCGCGGGCGGGAGATGGAATGAGCAGTTCTTC.

This clonotype came up a few times. This chain joins TRBV29-1 and TRBJ2-7; a possible D gene is TRBD2 (5 bases). Germline assignment: CDR1 SQVTM and CDR2 ANQGSEA. V gave up 6 bases and J gave up 2 bases, with 8 bases separating them. The CDR3 extends over 11 amino acids. Written as DNA, the CDR3 is TGCAGCGTGAGGGAAGCCTACGAGCAGTACTTC. Amino acid sequence: CSVREAYEQYF.

This chain connects TRBV5-6 to TRBJ2-3; tentatively, D is TRBD2 (6 bases). The V gene lost 5 bases and the J gene lost 0 bases, with 13 bases spanning the gap. Germline loops: CDR1 SGHDT, CDR2 YYEEEE. The CDR3 spans 15 residues. The CDR3 spells CASSSSASSTDTQYF. The CDR3 coding sequence is TGTGCCAGCAGTTCTAGCGCATCTAGCACAGATACGCAGTATTTT.

The chain employs TRBV9 and TRBJ2-3; tentatively, D is TRBD2 (6 bases). This CDR3 has 18 amino acids. Deletions cut 3 bases from V and 2 bases from J, with 22 bases between. Germline assignment: CDR1 SGDLS and CDR2 YYNGEE. The CDR3 spells CASSGHSGVTASTDTQYF. CDR3 coding DNA: TGTGCCAGCAGCGGTCACTCGGGAGTCACGGCCTCCACAGATACGCAGTATTTT.

The chain joins TRBV5-1 to TRBJ1-1, with 7 bases aligning to TRBD1. CDR1 is SGHRS and CDR2 is YFSETQ in the germline V gene. Trimming took 0 bases from V and 7 from J; bases not matched to a gene: 6. This CDR3 is built from 14 residues. DNA of the CDR3: TGCGCCAGCAGCTTGGGAACAGGGGAGTTTGAAGCTTTCTTT. It translates to CASSLGTGEFEAFF.

The gene calls are TRBV20-1 and TRBJ2-5; weak D call: TRBD1 (6 bases). The germline gives CDR1 DFQATT, CDR2 SNEGSKA (reference sequence). The V end lost 5 bases, the J end lost 1 base, and 17 bases lay between the germline ends. The CDR3 spans 15 residues. This CDR3 reads CSAPRVWGRQETQYF. CDR3 coding DNA: TGCAGTGCTCCCAGGGTATGGGGGCGCCAAGAGACCCAGTACTTC.

V usage is TRBV20-1 and J usage is TRBJ2-6; D is unresolved. CDR1 is DFQATT and CDR2 is SNEGSKA in the germline V gene (reference sequence). Trimming left V 0 bases short and J 0 bases short, with 12 bases between. This CDR3 is 17 amino acids long. CDR3 region: CSARDPVLRSGANVLTF. The CDR3 DNA sequence: TGCAGTGCTAGAGATCCAGTTCTCCGCTCTGGGGCCAACGTCCTGACTTTC.

The CDR3 nucleotides are TGCGCCAGCAGCGAGACCGGGACGGGCACAGATACGCAGTATTTT. As protein: CASSETGTGTDTQYF. The V call is TRBV5-1, the J call TRBJ2-3; D possibly matches TRBD1 or TRBD2 (5 bases each). The CDR3 loop spans 15 amino acids. In germline, CDR1 is SGHRS, CDR2 YFSETQ. V was cut by 4 bases and J by 1 base, with 13 bases left in between.

The chain uses TRBV10-3 and TRBJ1-5, with a tentative D call TRBD1 (5 bases). The germline gives CDR1 ENHRY, CDR2 SYGVKD. The CDR3 totals 17 residues. The germline V and J ends were trimmed by 2 bases and 2 bases, with 16 bases remaining between them. The CDR3 DNA follows: TGTGCCATCAGTGAGGGGGCCAGCCCTCGTGGCAATCAGCCCCAGCATTTT. Protein sequence: CAISEGASPRGNQPQHF.

This chain joins TRBV20-1 and TRBJ2-2; D is perhaps TRBD1 (6 bases). The CDR3 runs 16 residues. Germline CDR1 reads DFQATT; CDR2 reads SNEGSKA (reference sequence). The V end lost 6 bases, the J end lost 4 bases, and 21 bases lay between the germline ends. The CDR3 DNA follows: TGCAGTGCCCTAGGGGGTCAGGGGACAACCACCGGGGAGCTGTTTTTT. This gives the protein CSALGGQGTTTGELFF.

The rearrangement links TRBV20-1 to TRBJ2-7, with 9 bases identical to TRBD2. The junction had 5 bases not matched to a gene; V was cut back by 3 bases and J by 5 bases. Germline assignment: CDR1 DFQATT and CDR2 SNEGSKA (reference sequence). The CDR3 covers 13 residues. The DNA of the CDR3 is TGCAGTGCTAGGTGGCTAGCGGGAAACGAGCAGTACTTC. Translation gives CSARWLAGNEQYF.

This clonotype was seen more than once but under ten times. The chain employs TRBV5-1 and TRBJ2-1; TRBD1 aligns across 9 bases. The V gene's germline CDR1 is SGHRS and CDR2 YFSETQ. J was trimmed by 5 bases and V by 7 bases; bases with no gene match: 7. The CDR3 covers 14 residues. The CDR3 DNA follows: TGCGCCAGCCGGCGGACAGGGGATAACAATGAGCAGTTCTTC. As protein: CASRRTGDNNEQFF.

This clonotype has only a few counts. This chain connects TRBV10-3 to TRBJ1-5; D gene ambiguous. From germline, CDR1 is ENHRY and CDR2 SYGVKD. V dropped 0 bases and J dropped 3 bases, with 3 bases sitting between them. CDR3 length: 13 residues. The CDR3 is CAISESFNQPQHF. The CDR3 DNA reads as TGTGCCATCAGTGAGTCATTCAATCAGCCCCAGCATTTT.

The chain employs TRBV30 and TRBJ2-1; 10 nucleotides match TRBD2. Germline assignment: CDR1 GTSNPN and CDR2 SVGIG (reference sequence). The CDR3 is 15 residues long. Losses at the gene ends were 4 bases for V and 2 bases for J; bases not matched to a gene: 5. The CDR3 reads CAWTVLAGPYNEQFF. In nucleotides, the CDR3 is TGTGCCTGGACTGTACTAGCGGGGCCCTACAATGAGCAGTTCTTC.

The CDR3 DNA reads as TGTGCCAGCAGCCCCGACAGGGGACCAGGCGGGGCCAACGTCCTGACTTTC. Translation gives CASSPDRGPGGANVLTF. The chain carries TRBV2 and TRBJ2-6; TRBD1 agrees at 8 bases. The J segment lost 4 bases and the V segment lost 6 bases, leaving 11 bases of the junction unmatched. The length of the CDR3 is 17 residues. CDR1 is SNHLY and CDR2 is FYNNEI in the germline V gene.

This clonotype was seen only a few times. The chain combines TRBV7-9 with TRBJ1-2, with D possibly TRBD1 on 5 matching bases. CDR1 and CDR2 (germline): SEHNR, FQNEAQ (reference sequence). This CDR3 contains 14 residues. Trimming cost V 7 bases and J 1 base, with 13 bases left between them. CDR3 region: CASTPLGVNYGYTF. The CDR3 bases are TGTGCCAGCACCCCCTTGGGGGTTAACTATGGCTACACCTTC.

Many counts were recorded for this clonotype. V usage is TRBV15 and J usage is TRBJ2-4; D may be TRBD2 (6 bases). The CDR3 has 12 amino acids. Trimming shortened V by 8 bases and J by 3 bases, and 8 bases separated the two germline ends. In germline, CDR1 is LNHNV, CDR2 YYDKDF (reference sequence). CDR3 nucleotides: TGTGCCACCCAGGGAGGCAAAAACATTCAGTACTTC. Its translation is CATQGGKNIQYF.

V usage is TRBV20-1 and J usage is TRBJ1-2; D uncertain. The germline V gene has CDR1 DFQATT and CDR2 SNEGSKA (reference sequence). CDR3 length: 13 amino acids. V dropped 2 bases and J dropped 7 bases, with 14 bases sitting between them. This CDR3 reads CSARIGGEGGYTF. CDR3 sequence (DNA): TGCAGTGCTAGAATTGGAGGAGAAGGTGGCTACACCTTC.

This clonotype was recorded once. V and J are TRBV10-3 and TRBJ1-2; possibly TRBD1 for D (6 bases). The V end was cut by 0 bases, the J end by 6 bases, with 11 bases between. Germline lookup yields CDR1 ENHRY and CDR2 SYGVKD. The CDR3 has 14 amino acids. CDR3 coding DNA: TGTGCCATCAGTGAGTCGAACAGGGCCGATGGCTACACCTTC. It specifies CAISESNRADGYTF.

V usage is TRBV5-1 and J usage is TRBJ1-1, with D perhaps TRBD1 (6 bases). Germline V gene sequence: CDR1 SGHRS, CDR2 YFSETQ. CDR3 length: 18 residues. V lost 0 bases and J lost 0, with 18 bases in between. Here the CDR3 DNA reads TGCGCCAGCAGCTTGGCGGGCCAACCTGAGGGGGTGAACACTGAAGCTTTCTTT. This encodes CASSLAGQPEGVNTEAFF.